This T cell receptor beta chain was captured by sequencing in a study of blood T cell repertoires in COVID-19. Overall study: The United States, Italy and Spain provided the acute and convalescent COVID-19 samples.

Original data processing: Amplification of reference gene primers was used by the study to estimate nucleated cell counts. The table came from immunoSEQ multiplex PCR; TCRdb's copy has only in-frame clones and leaves some out. Clonal size and the V and J genes are those of that table, whereas D and trimming came from the DNA. The sample has about 350,000 clones, about 89% seen once. From germline, CDR1 is KGHSH and CDR2 LQKENI. Trimming removed 2 bases at V and 8 bases at J, with 10 bases between. This CDR3 has 13 residues. Sequenced: peripheral blood. V is TRBV18 and J is TRBJ1-3, with D uncertain. The clonotype originates from a woman between 50 and 59 years old with COVID-19, enrolled during active disease. The CDR3 nucleotides are TGTGCCAGCTCACCAGCGACCGGGGACACCATATATTTT. This codes for CASSPATGDTIYF.